These T cell receptor beta chains were read from a single sample in a study of identifying expanded T cells in peripheral blood. Only in-frame clones appear in the TCRdb table, and some are missing; sequencing was by immunoSEQ multiplex PCR. The sample has under 100,000 clones, roughly 89% seen once. The sequenced material came from blood. The receptors derive from a person aged 18 to 70 in good health. Both conserved end residues are part of each CDR3. A D gene is named only where the DNA matches it firmly. The size of a clone is reported for some rows only, either as once, few or many, or as a class for expanded clones.

cdr3_length j_call clone_size d_call v_call cdr3_nt cdr3_aa
14 TRBJ1-1 NA NA TRBV5-1 TGCGCCAGCAGCTTGGTGTCGGAGAACACTGAAGCTTTCTTT CASSLVSENTEAFF
14 TRBJ2-1 NA TRBD2 TRBV19 TGTGCCAGTAGGGCTAGCGGGGGGGCCATGGAGCAGTTCTTC CASRASGGAMEQFF
15 TRBJ2-3 NA TRBD2 TRBV13 TGTGCCAGCAGCCGTAGCGGGAGGGCGACAGATACGCAGTATTTT CASSRSGRATDTQYF
20 TRBJ1-5 NA TRBD1 TRBV4-1 TGCGCCAGCAGCCAAGTTCGGTGGACAGGGGGTCCCAATAGCAATCAGCCCCAGCATTTT CASSQVRWTGGPNSNQPQHF
15 TRBJ1-5 NA TRBD1 TRBV29-1 TGCAGCGTTGCCCAGGACAGGGCTAGCAATCAGCCCCAGCATTTT CSVAQDRASNQPQHF
12 TRBJ1-2 NA NA TRBV4-1 TGCGCCAGTGGAGGGTACAACTATGGCTACACCTTC CASGGYNYGYTF
16 TRBJ1-5 NA NA TRBV21-1 TGTGCCAGCAGCAACCGAGGAAGTGGGGCAGGCCAGCCCCAGCATTTT CASSNRGSGAGQPQHF
14 TRBJ2-2 NA NA TRBV7-2 TGTGCCAGCAGCCGGGCAGGGGAGGCCGGGGAGCTGTTTTTT CASSRAGEAGELFF
13 TRBJ1-2 NA NA TRBV30 TGTGCCTGGAGCTTAGACGGCCTCGGAGGCTACACCTTC CAWSLDGLGGYTF
14 TRBJ1-2 NA NA TRBV5-1 TGCGCCAGCAGCTCCACACAGCCTAACTATGGCTACACCTTC CASSSTQPNYGYTF
13 TRBJ1-6 NA NA TRBV18 TGTGCCAGCTCACCTAATGGGGGTTCACCCCTCCACTTT CASSPNGGSPLHF
12 TRBJ2-7 NA NA TRBV5-8 TGTGCCAGCAGACAGGGTTCCTACGAGCAGTACTTC CASRQGSYEQYF
11 TRBJ1-2 few NA TRBV7-9 TGTGCCAGCAGCGAAAATGCCGGGCTGCACTTC CASSENAGLHF
15 TRBJ1-2 NA NA TRBV4-1 TGCGCCAGCAGCCAAGATGGGGGGTCCAGCTATGGCTACACCTTC CASSQDGGSSYGYTF
14 TRBJ1-5 NA TRBD1 TRBV25-1 TGTGCCAGCAGTGCGGGGACAGAGCTACGGCCCCAGCATTTT CASSAGTELRPQHF
13 TRBJ1-2 NA NA TRBV6-5 TGTGCCAGCAGTTACTCGACAGCATTAAGCTACACCTTC CASSYSTALSYTF
15 TRBJ1-4 NA TRBD1 TRBV5-5 TGTGCCAGCAGACCGACCGGGACAGCTAATGAAAAACTGTTTTTT CASRPTGTANEKLFF
15 TRBJ2-7 once NA TRBV6-5 TGTGCCAGCAGTTACTCGAATAGGGGGAATTACGAGCAGTACTTC CASSYSNRGNYEQYF
18 TRBJ2-5 NA NA TRBV15 TGTGCCACCAGCAGAGAAGCGAGACAGCGAGCACGCCAAGAGACCCAGTACTTC CATSREARQRARQETQYF
13 TRBJ1-1 NA NA TRBV6-1 TGTGCCAGCAGTGTTGTGGAGGGGGGTGAAGCTTTCTTT CASSVVEGGEAFF
15 TRBJ2-1 NA TRBD1 TRBV7-8 TGTGCCAGCAGCACTTGGACAGGGACCTACAATGAGCAGTTCTTC CASSTWTGTYNEQFF
15 TRBJ1-2 NA TRBD1 TRBV28 TGTGCCAGCAGTCCCGGACAGGGCCCCTTGGAGGGCTACACCTTC CASSPGQGPLEGYTF
14 TRBJ1-3 once TRBD1 TRBV10-3 TGTGCCATCTCCCGGACAGGGCTGGGAAACACCATATATTTT CAISRTGLGNTIYF
13 TRBJ1-1 NA TRBD1 TRBV9 TGTGCCAGCAGCGTAGCACAGGGGACTGAAGCTTTCTTT CASSVAQGTEAFF
15 TRBJ1-3 NA NA TRBV5-1 TGCGCCAGCAGCTTGGCGGGCCACTCTGGAAACACCATATATTTT CASSLAGHSGNTIYF
12 TRBJ1-2 NA TRBD1 TRBV27 TGTGCCAGCAGTAGGACAGGGGGTGGCTACACCTTC CASSRTGGGYTF
14 TRBJ1-4 NA NA TRBV7-2 TGTGCCAGCAGTTCAGGGGTGACTAATGAAAAACTGTTTTTT CASSSGVTNEKLFF
15 TRBJ1-3 NA NA TRBV7-6 TGTGCCAGCAGCCAAGGAGTTTCCTCTGGAAACACCATATATTTT CASSQGVSSGNTIYF
16 TRBJ1-3 NA NA TRBV15 TGTGCCACCTCGCCGAGGATAGGCTTTGCTGGAAACACCATATATTTT CATSPRIGFAGNTIYF
13 TRBJ1-4 NA NA TRBV7-6 TGTGCCAGCAGCGCCGGGACACTCCAAAAACTGTTTTTT CASSAGTLQKLFF
15 TRBJ1-4 NA NA TRBV4-1 TGCGCCAGCAGCCTGCCACACATAACAGACGAAAAACTGTTTTTT CASSLPHITDEKLFF
14 TRBJ1-5 NA NA TRBV15 TGTGCCACCAGCAGAGCAGGGTCCGATCAGCCCCAGCATTTT CATSRAGSDQPQHF
15 TRBJ2-5 NA TRBD1 TRBV30 TGTGCCTGGAGTGTACAGACAGGGGGCCAAGAGACCCAGTACTTC CAWSVQTGGQETQYF
17 TRBJ2-5 NA TRBD2 TRBV7-2 TGTGCCAGCAGCTTAGGTTGGGGGGGTTCCCTAAAAGAGACCCAGTACTTC CASSLGWGGSLKETQYF
14 TRBJ2-3 NA TRBD1 TRBV23-1 TGCGCCAGCGAACGACAGGGAGTCCCAGATACGCAGTATTTT CASERQGVPDTQYF
15 TRBJ2-1 NA NA TRBV13 TGTGCCAGCAGCTTAGGAGGACAGTTAAACAATGAGCAGTTCTTC CASSLGGQLNNEQFF
14 TRBJ1-6 once NA TRBV6-5 TGTGCCAGCACCCCAGCCCTGGCTAATTCACCCCTCCACTTT CASTPALANSPLHF
13 TRBJ2-5 NA TRBD1 TRBV7-7 TGTGCCAGCAGCACGGACAGGGAAGAGACCCAGTACTTC CASSTDREETQYF
17 TRBJ1-2 NA TRBD1 TRBV11-2 TGTGCCAGCAGCTTAGGCTACCAGAGGACAGGGGGCGAGGGCTACACCTTC CASSLGYQRTGGEGYTF
18 TRBJ2-1 once TRBD2 TRBV7-9 TGTGCCAGCAGCTTGAGAATGGTGGGACTAGCGAACTACAATGAGCAGTTCTTC CASSLRMVGLANYNEQFF
15 TRBJ1-1 NA TRBD1 TRBV4-1 TGCGCCAGCAGCCCAAGACAGGGAGCCGACACTGAAGCTTTCTTT CASSPRQGADTEAFF
14 TRBJ2-3 once TRBD2 TRBV30 TGTGCCCTAGTACGGGGGGGCCTTACCGATACGCAGTATTTT CALVRGGLTDTQYF
15 TRBJ1-1 NA NA TRBV6-5 TGTGCCAGCAGTTACGGGGGCCACTTGAACACTGAAGCTTTCTTT CASSYGGHLNTEAFF
15 TRBJ2-1 NA NA TRBV4-2 TGTGCCAGCAGCCAAGTGGAGGGAGTAGGCAATGAGCAGTTCTTC CASSQVEGVGNEQFF
15 TRBJ1-4 NA NA TRBV7-9 TGTGCCAGCAGCCCTAAGGGTCGGGCTAATGAAAAACTGTTTTTT CASSPKGRANEKLFF
14 TRBJ1-5 NA NA TRBV9 TGTGCCAGCAGCGTCGGTCAGGGTAATCAGCCCCAGCATTTT CASSVGQGNQPQHF
15 TRBJ1-5 once NA TRBV25-1 TGTGCCAGCAGTGAACGGGGTAGTGGCAATCAGCCCCAGCATTTT CASSERGSGNQPQHF
12 TRBJ2-1 NA NA TRBV6-1 TGTGCCAGCAAAGGACTCTTCCTAGAGCAGTTCTTC CASKGLFLEQFF
22 TRBJ2-1 NA TRBD2 TRBV9 TGTGCCAGCAGCGTAGGGTCCCAGCGGGGGGGTCTGCGCGTTCCGTCCTACAATGAGCAGTTCTTC CASSVGSQRGGLRVPSYNEQFF
16 TRBJ1-6 NA NA TRBV10-3 TGTGCCATCAGTGATTCAACGGCCGGCCTAAATTCACCCCTCCACTTT CAISDSTAGLNSPLHF
14 TRBJ1-1 NA NA TRBV18 TGTGCCAGCTCACCGTATGTAGAAAACACTGAAGCTTTCTTT CASSPYVENTEAFF
14 TRBJ1-3 NA NA TRBV18 TGTGCCAGCTCACCACAGGGAACTGGAAACACCATATATTTT CASSPQGTGNTIYF
15 TRBJ2-1 NA NA TRBV25-1 TGTGCCAGCAGTCACAGGACCAGCTCCTACAATGAGCAGTTCTTC CASSHRTSSYNEQFF
16 TRBJ1-2 NA NA TRBV4-1 TGCGCCAGCAGCCAAGATTTTCCAGGGCGGAGCTATGGCTACACCTTC CASSQDFPGRSYGYTF
14 TRBJ1-2 NA NA TRBV30 TGTGCCTGGAGTAGAGAGGGGCGGCCCTATGGCTACACCTTC CAWSREGRPYGYTF
17 TRBJ1-2 NA TRBD1 TRBV5-1 TGCGCCAGCAGCATCGGACAGGGTGGAAGCCGTAACTATGGCTACACCTTC CASSIGQGGSRNYGYTF
15 TRBJ1-6 NA NA TRBV2 TGTGCCAGCAGTGTTTCGACAGGCCTTAATTCACCCCTCCACTTT CASSVSTGLNSPLHF
14 TRBJ1-5 NA NA TRBV7-9 TGTGCCAGCAGCTCACAGGGTTCGTATCAGCCCCAGCATTTT CASSSQGSYQPQHF
15 TRBJ1-4 NA NA TRBV2 TGTGCCAGCAGGCAAACCGGGACCATGGGTGGAAAACTGTTTTTT CASRQTGTMGGKLFF